This TCR beta chain appears in the sequencing data of a study of OX40 agonist ivuxolimab in advanced cancers. Sequencing was performed with immunoSEQ multiplex PCR; in TCRdb, only in-frame clones are kept and a portion is missing. The sample lists under 90,000 clones; about 85% were seen once. This clone was counted a few times. The CDR3 runs 16 residues. V dropped 4 bases and J dropped 6; count of bases not matched to a gene: 8. Looked up from germline, CDR1 is SGHDT and CDR2 is YYEEEE. The source was CD4+ or CD8+ T cells sorted from blood, collected in a trial of the OX40 agonist ivuxolimab. This chain joins TRBV5-6 and TRBJ2-2, with 11 bases fitting TRBD1. This receptor was identified in an adult with an advanced solid tumor such as melanoma, head and neck, liver or kidney cancer. The CDR3 region is CASSLFPGQGAGELFF. The CDR3 DNA follows: TGTGCCAGCAGCCTGTTCCCGGGACAGGGGGCCGGGGAGCTGTTTTTT.